This T cell receptor beta chain stems from a study of cytomegalovirus exposure and HLA in healthy donors. About the research overall: Early released data had 65 million to 100 million unique TCRs, all coming from HLA-typed donors.

PCR primers comprised 60 Vbeta and 13 Jbeta primers. The protocol was immunoSEQ multiplex PCR, while the TCRdb copy is restricted to in-frame clones and leaves out a portion. The sample contains approximately 160,000 clones, about 79% of which appear only once. The CDR3 length is 14 residues. V lost 1 base, J lost 2 bases, and 9 bases lay in between. CDR1 MNHNS and CDR2 SASEGT come from the germline V gene. This clone was recorded a few times. This TCR derives from a male donor in good health and CMV-seronegative. The chain has TRBV6-1 and TRBJ2-7; TRBD1 is a possible D gene (5 bases). The sequencing input was PBMCs. The CDR3 nucleotides read TGTGCCAGCAGTGAAGTAAGGGGCCCCTACGAGCAGTACTTC. Translating it yields CASSEVRGPYEQYF.